The rows below give T cell receptor beta chains drawn from one sample of a study of T cells in Graves' hyperthyroidism and ophthalmopathy. Each CDR3 protein is one row after TCRdb ran MiXCR on the multiplex PCR reads. The sample yields 500,000 to 550,000 distinct CDR3 sequences, under 25% seen once. What was sequenced was blood. The receptors stem from a man aged 18 to 29 with Graves' hyperthyroidism. CDR3s include the opening cysteine and the closing phenylalanine or tryptophan. The order of the fields is CDR3 length, V gene, J gene, D gene, clone size, CDR3 protein, CDR3 DNA. D genes are given only for firm matches. Some rows have no size entry. The others give once, few or many, or a class for an expanded clone.

16	TRBV6-5	TRBJ2-2	TRBD1	many	CASSYRTGGRPGELFF	TGTGCCAGCAGTTATCGGACAGGGGGGCGTCCCGGGGAGCTGTTTTTT
13	TRBV6-1	TRBJ1-1	.	many	CATLTGWYTEAFF	TGTGCCACCTTAACAGGGTGGTACACTGAAGCTTTCTTT
16	TRBV5-1	TRBJ2-7	.	many	CASSPLAGSSSYEQYF	TGCGCCAGCAGCCCCCTAGCCGGGTCGAGCTCCTACGAGCAGTACTTC
12	TRBV2	TRBJ2-5	.	.	CASSTGWETQYF	TGTGCCAGCAGTACGGGTTGGGAGACCCAGTACTTC
16	TRBV20-1	TRBJ1-5	TRBD1	few	CSASHPLDRANQPQHF	TGCAGTGCTTCCCACCCTCTCGACAGGGCCAATCAGCCCCAGCATTTT
13	TRBV2	TRBJ1-1	.	.	CASRVGYGTEAFF	TGTGCCTCCCGGGTGGGATACGGCACTGAAGCTTTCTTT
14	TRBV15	TRBJ1-1	.	many	CATSRVGQEDEAFF	TGTGCCACCAGCAGAGTCGGGCAGGAAGATGAAGCTTTCTTT
13	TRBV5-1	TRBJ1-1	.	many	CASSLETNTEAFF	TGCGCCAGCAGCTTGGAGACGAACACTGAAGCTTTCTTT
14	TRBV5-1	TRBJ1-1	.	many	CASSLRGSRTEAFF	TGCGCCAGCAGCTTAAGGGGCAGTCGCACTGAAGCTTTCTTT
13	TRBV19	TRBJ1-1	.	.	CASRSDTNTEAFF	TGTGCCAGCCGCTCGGACACGAACACTGAAGCTTTCTTT
17	TRBV19	TRBJ2-6	TRBD2	.	CASSRDYSSSGANVLTF	TGTGCCAGTAGTAGGGACTACTCTAGCTCTGGGGCCAACGTCCTGACTTTC
14	TRBV9	TRBJ1-2	.	many	CASSDTDSLDGYTF	TGTGCCAGCAGCGATACCGACAGCCTAGACGGCTACACCTTC
16	TRBV19	TRBJ1-2	.	.	CASSRTGWRVIHGYTF	TGTGCCAGTAGTAGGACCGGATGGCGGGTGATTCATGGCTACACCTTC
15	TRBV6-1	TRBJ1-1	.	.	CASSEWFTANTEAFF	TGTGCCAGCAGTGAATGGTTTACAGCTAACACTGAAGCTTTCTTT
15	TRBV13	TRBJ2-7	.	few	CASSKGIHPSYEQYF	TGTGCCAGCAGCAAGGGGATACACCCATCCTACGAGCAGTACTTC
13	TRBV19	TRBJ2-7	.	many	CASSIPGPYEQYF	TGTGCCAGTAGTATCCCAGGGCCCTACGAGCAGTACTTC
15	TRBV19	TRBJ1-5	.	many	CASSRRANSNQPQHF	TGTGCCAGTAGCCGCCGGGCGAATAGCAATCAGCCCCAGCATTTT
15	TRBV6-5	TRBJ1-3	.	.	CASSSHGSSRNTIYF	TGTGCCAGCAGTTCCCACGGCTCCTCTAGAAACACCATATATTTT
14	TRBV12-3/TRBV12-4	TRBJ1-1	.	few	CASSFSSGNTEAFF	TGTGCCAGCAGTTTTAGTTCTGGGAACACTGAAGCTTTCTTT
14	TRBV24-1	TRBJ1-2	TRBD1	many	CATSDLPGGHGYTF	TGTGCCACCAGTGATTTGCCAGGGGGCCATGGCTACACCTTC
12	TRBV12-3/TRBV12-4	TRBJ2-7	.	many	CASRRDTRTCYF	TGTGCCAGCAGAAGGGACACCCGGACGTGTTACTTC
12	TRBV5-1	TRBJ1-2	.	.	CASKGQSYGYTF	TGCGCCAGCAAAGGGCAGTCCTATGGCTACACCTTC
17	TRBV20-1	TRBJ2-2	TRBD2	.	CSAGGLAGVSNTGELFF	TGCAGTGCTGGTGGACTAGCGGGGGTTTCCAACACCGGGGAGCTGTTTTTT
14	TRBV20-1	TRBJ2-5	.	many	CSARDPWGEETQYF	TGCAGTGCTAGAGATCCCTGGGGGGAAGAGACCCAGTACTTC
15	TRBV4-1	TRBJ2-2	TRBD1	many	CASSQYRGDTGELFF	TGCGCCAGCAGCCAATACAGGGGGGATACCGGGGAGCTGTTTTTT
13	TRBV30	TRBJ2-7	.	many	CAWSLSGGDEQYF	TGTGCCTGGAGTCTATCCGGGGGCGACGAGCAGTACTTC
16	TRBV4-1	TRBJ2-5	.	few	CASSQGIGGSQETQYF	TGCGCCAGCAGCCAAGGGATAGGGGGAAGCCAGGAGACCCAGTACTTC
16	TRBV12-3/TRBV12-4	TRBJ1-2	TRBD1	.	CASSAPRTGVNYGYTF	TGTGCCAGCAGTGCGCCCCGGACAGGGGTCAACTATGGCTACACCTTC
13	TRBV29-1	TRBJ1-2	.	.	CSVPDREGNGYTF	TGCAGCGTACCTGATAGGGAGGGTAATGGCTACACCTTC
13	TRBV10-2	TRBJ1-2	TRBD1	.	CASSEDRGGGYTF	TGCGCCAGCAGCGAGGACAGGGGAGGGGGCTACACCTTC
14	TRBV29-1	TRBJ2-7	.	few	CSAAGSSSSYEQYF	TGCAGCGCCGCAGGGTCTTCCAGTTCCTACGAGCAGTACTTC
14	TRBV12-3/TRBV12-4	TRBJ2-7	TRBD2	many	CASSLSGESYEQYF	TGTGCCAGCAGTTTAAGCGGGGAATCCTACGAGCAGTACTTC
14	TRBV12-3/TRBV12-4	TRBJ1-1	.	many	CASSLSISGNSAFF	TGTGCCAGCAGTTTATCAATATCGGGAAATTCGGCTTTCTTT
14	TRBV7-8	TRBJ2-2	TRBD1	many	CASSPPTGTGELFF	TGTGCCAGCAGCCCCCCGACAGGGACCGGGGAGCTGTTTTTT
14	TRBV24-1	TRBJ1-2	.	many	CATSDTRTFYGYTF	TGTGCCACCAGTGACACCCGGACCTTCTATGGCTACACCTTC
13	TRBV7-8	TRBJ2-5	.	.	CASSRTPPETQYF	TGTGCCAGCAGCCGGACTCCCCCCGAGACCCAGTACTTC